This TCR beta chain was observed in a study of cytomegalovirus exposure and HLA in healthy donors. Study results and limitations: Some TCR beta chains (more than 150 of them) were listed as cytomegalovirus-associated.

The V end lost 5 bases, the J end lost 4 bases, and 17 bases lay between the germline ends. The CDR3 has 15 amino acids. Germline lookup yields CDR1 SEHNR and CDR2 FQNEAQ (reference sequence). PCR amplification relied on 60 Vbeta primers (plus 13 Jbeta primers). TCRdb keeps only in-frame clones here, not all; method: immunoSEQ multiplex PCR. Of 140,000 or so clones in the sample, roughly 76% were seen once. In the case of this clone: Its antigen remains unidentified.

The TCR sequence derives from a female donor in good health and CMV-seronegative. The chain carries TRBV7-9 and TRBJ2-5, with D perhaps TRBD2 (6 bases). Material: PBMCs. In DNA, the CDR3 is TGTGCCAGCAGCCCACGGGTGGGGGGAGCAGAGACCCAGTACTTC. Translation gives CASSPRVGGAETQYF.